This is a list of T cell receptor beta chains from one sample in a study of T-cell memory formation after mild COVID-19. TCRdb passed the 5' RACE reads through MiXCR, listing each CDR3 protein once. Among 560,000 or so distinct CDR3 sequences, roughly a sixth were seen once, and the ten largest hold about 8.1%. The sequenced material came from PBMCs or a T cell subset sorted from them (not recorded which). The receptors stem from an adult woman who had mild COVID-19 (a few samples of this study predate the infection). Cell type and time point are not known. Each CDR3 is given with its conserved first and last residue. The D gene is left open where the match is weak. Only some rows state a clone size, as once, few, many or a class for expanded clones.

clone size: few; D gene: TRBD2; J gene: TRBJ2-1; V gene: TRBV20-1; CDR3 protein: CSAGLLAGNEQFF; CDR3 DNA: TGCAGTGCAGGCCTACTAGCGGGCAATGAGCAGTTCTTC
clone size: many; D gene: NA; J gene: TRBJ1-4; V gene: TRBV12-3/TRBV12-4; CDR3 protein: CASSLAGSNEKLFF; CDR3 DNA: TGTGCCAGCAGTTTAGCCGGGAGTAATGAAAAACTGTTTTTT
clone size: few; D gene: NA; J gene: TRBJ2-7; V gene: TRBV6-2/TRBV6-3; CDR3 protein: CASSPGRIAYEQYF; CDR3 DNA: TGTGCCAGCAGTCCTGGACGCATCGCCTACGAGCAGTACTTC
clone size: few; D gene: NA; J gene: TRBJ2-1; V gene: TRBV4-2; CDR3 protein: CASSPIQGLMNEQFF; CDR3 DNA: TGTGCCAGCAGCCCAATACAGGGCCTAATGAATGAGCAGTTCTTC
clone size: many; D gene: TRBD1; J gene: TRBJ1-1; V gene: TRBV6-5; CDR3 protein: CASSYGRQGAVEAFF; CDR3 DNA: TGTGCCAGCAGTTACGGGAGACAGGGGGCTGTTGAAGCTTTCTTT
clone size: few; D gene: NA; J gene: TRBJ1-5; V gene: TRBV10-3; CDR3 protein: CAISEAVGQPQHF; CDR3 DNA: TGTGCCATCAGTGAAGCTGTAGGTCAGCCCCAGCATTTT
clone size: NA; D gene: TRBD2; J gene: TRBJ2-2; V gene: TRBV6-2/TRBV6-3; CDR3 protein: CASRRPGGPVTGELFF; CDR3 DNA: TGTGCCAGCAGGCGGCCGGGAGGGCCGGTCACCGGGGAGCTGTTTTTT
clone size: NA; D gene: TRBD2; J gene: TRBJ2-4; V gene: TRBV7-9; CDR3 protein: CASSVSGEVNIQYF; CDR3 DNA: TGTGCCAGCAGCGTTAGCGGGGAAGTCAACATTCAGTACTTC
clone size: few; D gene: TRBD2; J gene: TRBJ2-7; V gene: TRBV7-9; CDR3 protein: CASSLVAGGGSYEQYF; CDR3 DNA: TGTGCCAGCAGCTTAGTAGCGGGAGGAGGATCCTACGAGCAGTACTTC
clone size: few; D gene: NA; J gene: TRBJ2-3; V gene: TRBV27; CDR3 protein: CASSFEISTDTQYF; CDR3 DNA: TGTGCCAGCAGTTTCGAGATTAGCACAGATACGCAGTATTTT
clone size: NA; D gene: TRBD1; J gene: TRBJ2-7; V gene: TRBV12-3/TRBV12-4; CDR3 protein: CASRGTGGTYEQYF; CDR3 DNA: TGTGCCAGCAGAGGGACAGGGGGAACCTACGAGCAGTACTTC
clone size: few; D gene: NA; J gene: TRBJ1-1; V gene: TRBV7-3; CDR3 protein: CASSQRWDTEAFF; CDR3 DNA: TGTGCCAGCAGCCAAAGATGGGACACTGAAGCTTTCTTT
clone size: few; D gene: NA; J gene: TRBJ2-2; V gene: TRBV5-1; CDR3 protein: CASSSQLTGELFF; CDR3 DNA: TGCGCCAGCAGTTCACAACTTACCGGGGAGCTGTTTTTT
clone size: NA; D gene: NA; J gene: TRBJ2-1; V gene: TRBV7-9; CDR3 protein: CASSPAAHYRWGANNEQFF; CDR3 DNA: TGTGCCAGCAGCCCCGCGGCGCACTACAGATGGGGGGCCAACAATGAGCAGTTCTTC
clone size: few; D gene: TRBD2; J gene: TRBJ2-1; V gene: TRBV7-6; CDR3 protein: CASSLDFSGRAFTGQFF; CDR3 DNA: TGTGCCAGCAGCTTAGATTTTAGCGGGAGGGCCTTCACGGGGCAGTTCTTC
clone size: NA; D gene: TRBD2; J gene: TRBJ2-7; V gene: TRBV4-2; CDR3 protein: CASSDGAGGAYEQYF; CDR3 DNA: TGTGCCAGCAGCGATGGAGCGGGAGGCGCCTACGAGCAGTACTTC
clone size: NA; D gene: TRBD2; J gene: TRBJ2-1; V gene: TRBV19; CDR3 protein: CASSALAGPYNEQFF; CDR3 DNA: TGTGCCAGTAGTGCTCTAGCGGGTCCCTACAATGAGCAGTTCTTC
clone size: NA; D gene: NA; J gene: TRBJ1-1; V gene: TRBV15; CDR3 protein: CATSRDQGTEAFF; CDR3 DNA: TGTGCCACCAGCAGAGATCAGGGGACTGAAGCTTTCTTT
clone size: few; D gene: NA; J gene: TRBJ2-5; V gene: TRBV18; CDR3 protein: CASSPGALRSGETQYF; CDR3 DNA: TGTGCCAGCTCACCAGGGGCACTGAGGTCAGGGGAGACCCAGTACTTC
clone size: NA; D gene: NA; J gene: TRBJ1-2; V gene: TRBV2; CDR3 protein: CASSLSPGPSDGYTF; CDR3 DNA: TGTGCCAGCAGTCTTTCTCCGGGACCGTCCGACGGCTACACCTTC
clone size: NA; D gene: TRBD1; J gene: TRBJ1-5; V gene: TRBV12-5; CDR3 protein: CASGLLPGQGILRNQPQHF; CDR3 DNA: TGTGCTAGTGGTTTGCTACCGGGACAGGGGATCCTCCGTAATCAGCCCCAGCATTTT
clone size: few; D gene: TRBD2; J gene: TRBJ2-7; V gene: TRBV3-1; CDR3 protein: CASSHGPGLAVYEQYF; CDR3 DNA: TGTGCCAGCAGCCACGGTCCGGGACTAGCGGTCTACGAGCAGTACTTC
clone size: NA; D gene: TRBD1; J gene: TRBJ2-7; V gene: TRBV6-5; CDR3 protein: CASTADPPGQGYEQYF; CDR3 DNA: TGTGCCAGCACAGCGGACCCTCCGGGACAGGGGTACGAGCAGTACTTC
clone size: many; D gene: NA; J gene: TRBJ2-7; V gene: TRBV21-1; CDR3 protein: CASSPGQLSSYEQYF; CDR3 DNA: TGTGCCAGCAGCCCGGGACAGTTGAGCTCCTACGAGCAGTACTTC
clone size: few; D gene: TRBD2; J gene: TRBJ2-3; V gene: TRBV3-1; CDR3 protein: CASSLTSGVEDTQYF; CDR3 DNA: TGTGCCAGCAGCCTTACTAGCGGGGTAGAAGATACGCAGTATTTT
clone size: few; D gene: NA; J gene: TRBJ2-7; V gene: TRBV9; CDR3 protein: CASSVGDSEQYF; CDR3 DNA: TGTGCCAGCAGCGTAGGAGACTCCGAGCAGTACTTC
clone size: many; D gene: TRBD2; J gene: TRBJ2-2; V gene: TRBV15; CDR3 protein: CATSRLADTGELFF; CDR3 DNA: TGTGCCACCAGCAGACTAGCGGACACCGGGGAGCTGTTTTTT
clone size: few; D gene: NA; J gene: TRBJ2-1; V gene: TRBV15; CDR3 protein: CATSIDRVSSYNEQFF; CDR3 DNA: TGTGCCACCAGTATTGATAGGGTATCCTCCTACAATGAGCAGTTCTTC
clone size: NA; D gene: NA; J gene: TRBJ2-7; V gene: TRBV19; CDR3 protein: CASQSGGYEQYF; CDR3 DNA: TGTGCCAGCCAGTCAGGGGGGTACGAGCAGTACTTC
clone size: NA; D gene: TRBD2; J gene: TRBJ2-1; V gene: TRBV6-5; CDR3 protein: CASSYSGHYNEQFF; CDR3 DNA: TGTGCCAGCAGTTATAGCGGGCACTACAATGAGCAGTTCTTC
clone size: few; D gene: TRBD1; J gene: TRBJ1-5; V gene: TRBV6-5; CDR3 protein: CASSTTGSSNQPQHF; CDR3 DNA: TGTGCCAGCAGCACGACAGGGAGTAGCAATCAGCCCCAGCATTTT
clone size: NA; D gene: NA; J gene: TRBJ2-7; V gene: TRBV27; CDR3 protein: CASSLSGGGQWGEQYF; CDR3 DNA: TGTGCCAGCAGTTTATCGGGCGGGGGACAGTGGGGCGAGCAGTACTTC
clone size: few; D gene: NA; J gene: TRBJ2-3; V gene: TRBV24-1; CDR3 protein: CATRVGDETDTQYF; CDR3 DNA: TGTGCCACCCGAGTAGGAGATGAAACAGATACGCAGTATTTT
clone size: NA; D gene: NA; J gene: TRBJ2-2; V gene: TRBV5-4; CDR3 protein: CASSAGQPNTGELFF; CDR3 DNA: TGTGCCAGCAGCGCGGGACAGCCGAACACCGGGGAGCTGTTTTTT
clone size: NA; D gene: NA; J gene: TRBJ2-1; V gene: TRBV4-1; CDR3 protein: CASSHPNRRREQFF; CDR3 DNA: TGCGCCAGCAGCCATCCTAACAGGAGGCGGGAGCAGTTCTTC
clone size: NA; D gene: NA; J gene: TRBJ2-7; V gene: TRBV7-9; CDR3 protein: CASSPVGFGSYEQYF; CDR3 DNA: TGTGCCAGCAGCCCAGTAGGGTTCGGAAGCTACGAGCAGTACTTC
clone size: NA; D gene: TRBD1; J gene: TRBJ1-1; V gene: TRBV4-1; CDR3 protein: CASSQGQGALNTEAFF; CDR3 DNA: TGCGCCAGCAGCCAAGGACAGGGGGCCTTGAACACTGAAGCTTTCTTT
clone size: NA; D gene: NA; J gene: TRBJ2-7; V gene: TRBV19; CDR3 protein: CASSIGVTGEQYF; CDR3 DNA: TGTGCCAGTAGTATTGGGGTCACGGGCGAGCAGTACTTC
clone size: NA; D gene: TRBD2; J gene: TRBJ2-4; V gene: TRBV7-9; CDR3 protein: CASSLAGLAGGPRDIQYF; CDR3 DNA: TGTGCCAGCAGCTTAGCCGGACTAGCGGGAGGGCCTAGGGACATTCAGTACTTC
clone size: few; D gene: NA; J gene: TRBJ2-5; V gene: TRBV11-1; CDR3 protein: CASSLEDRETQYF; CDR3 DNA: TGTGCCAGCAGCTTAGAGGATCGAGAGACCCAGTACTTC
clone size: few; D gene: NA; J gene: TRBJ1-6; V gene: TRBV5-1; CDR3 protein: CASSLDGGAYSPLHF; CDR3 DNA: TGCGCCAGCAGCTTGGATGGAGGAGCCTATTCACCCCTCCACTTT
clone size: few; D gene: TRBD2; J gene: TRBJ2-1; V gene: TRBV29-1; CDR3 protein: CSVGASGRGEQFF; CDR3 DNA: TGCAGCGTTGGGGCAAGCGGGAGAGGTGAGCAGTTCTTC
clone size: NA; D gene: TRBD1; J gene: TRBJ2-1; V gene: TRBV7-9; CDR3 protein: CASSFLQGAVYNEQFF; CDR3 DNA: TGTGCCAGCAGCTTCCTCCAGGGGGCAGTCTACAATGAGCAGTTCTTC
clone size: many; D gene: TRBD2; J gene: TRBJ2-1; V gene: TRBV7-3; CDR3 protein: CASSLGTSGGDEQFF; CDR3 DNA: TGTGCCAGCAGCTTGGGTACTAGCGGGGGGGATGAGCAGTTCTTC
clone size: few; D gene: TRBD2; J gene: TRBJ2-1; V gene: TRBV29-1; CDR3 protein: CSVATTSGLYNEQFF; CDR3 DNA: TGCAGCGTCGCTACGACTAGCGGGCTGTACAATGAGCAGTTCTTC
clone size: NA; D gene: NA; J gene: TRBJ1-2; V gene: TRBV29-1; CDR3 protein: CSVKGDLNKVGGYTF; CDR3 DNA: TGCAGCGTTAAGGGGGACCTGAACAAAGTTGGAGGCTACACCTTC
clone size: NA; D gene: TRBD1; J gene: TRBJ2-7; V gene: TRBV9; CDR3 protein: CASSSTAHRGGSEQYF; CDR3 DNA: TGTGCCAGCAGCTCAACCGCGCACAGGGGTGGGTCCGAGCAGTACTTC
clone size: few; D gene: NA; J gene: TRBJ1-1; V gene: TRBV15; CDR3 protein: CATAGDLNTEAFF; CDR3 DNA: TGTGCCACCGCAGGAGATTTGAACACTGAAGCTTTCTTT
clone size: few; D gene: NA; J gene: TRBJ2-5; V gene: TRBV2; CDR3 protein: CASSDSTGTQYF; CDR3 DNA: TGTGCCAGCAGTGACAGTACAGGGACCCAGTACTTC
clone size: NA; D gene: NA; J gene: TRBJ1-1; V gene: TRBV2; CDR3 protein: CARRDNTEAFF; CDR3 DNA: TGTGCCAGAAGGGACAACACTGAAGCTTTCTTT